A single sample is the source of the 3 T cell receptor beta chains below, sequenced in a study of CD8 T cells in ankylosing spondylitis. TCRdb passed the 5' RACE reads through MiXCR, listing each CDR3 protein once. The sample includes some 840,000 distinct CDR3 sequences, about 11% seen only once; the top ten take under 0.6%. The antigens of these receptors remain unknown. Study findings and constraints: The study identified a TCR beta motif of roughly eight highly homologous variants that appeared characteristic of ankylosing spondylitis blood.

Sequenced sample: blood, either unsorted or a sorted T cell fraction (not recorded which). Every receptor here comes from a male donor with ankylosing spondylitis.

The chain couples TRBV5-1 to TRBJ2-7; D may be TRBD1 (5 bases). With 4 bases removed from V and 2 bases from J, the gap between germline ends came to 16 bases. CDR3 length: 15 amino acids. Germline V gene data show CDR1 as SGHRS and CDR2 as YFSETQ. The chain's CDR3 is CASSPRPGFTYEQYF. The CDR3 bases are TGCGCCAGCAGCCCCCGTCCAGGGTTCACCTACGAGCAGTACTTC.

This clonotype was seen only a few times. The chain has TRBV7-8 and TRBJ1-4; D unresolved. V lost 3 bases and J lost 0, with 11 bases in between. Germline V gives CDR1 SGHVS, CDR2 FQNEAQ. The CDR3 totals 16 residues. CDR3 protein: CASSFYLAATNEKLFF. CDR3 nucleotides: TGTGCCAGCAGCTTTTATCTGGCGGCAACTAATGAAAAACTGTTTTTT.

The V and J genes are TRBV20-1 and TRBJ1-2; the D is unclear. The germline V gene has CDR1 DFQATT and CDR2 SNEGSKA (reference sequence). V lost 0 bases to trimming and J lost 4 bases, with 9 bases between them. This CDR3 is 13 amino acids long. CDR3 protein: CSARDPYIYGYTF. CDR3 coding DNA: TGCAGTGCTAGAGATCCGTACATCTATGGCTACACCTTC.